These 13 T cell receptor beta chains share one sample of origin, sequenced in a study of OX40 agonist ivuxolimab in advanced cancers. Clones were sequenced by immunoSEQ multiplex PCR, and TCRdb holds only the in-frame ones, with some missing. The sample consists of about 120,000 clones, 85% to 90% of them appearing once. The sample consisted of CD4+ or CD8+ T cells sorted from blood, taken in a trial of the OX40 agonist ivuxolimab. Source of these receptors: an adult with an advanced solid tumor such as melanoma, head and neck, liver or kidney cancer.

V usage is TRBV7-2 and J usage is TRBJ2-3; 8 positions agree with TRBD2. Germline CDR1 and CDR2: SGHTA and FQGNSA. The CDR3 loop spans 17 amino acids. Trimming removed 0 bases from V and 4 bases from J; junction bases left unmatched: 9. In DNA form, the CDR3 reads TGTGCCAGCAGCTTAGCGCTTATTAGCGGGGTCGCAGATACGCAGTATTTT. Its translation: CASSLALISGVADTQYF.

The V and J genes are TRBV9 and TRBJ2-7, with 7 positions matching TRBD2. This CDR3 region has 15 residues. Germline lookup yields CDR1 SGDLS and CDR2 YYNGEE. Unmatched junction bases numbered 7, after V lost 0 bases and J lost 4 bases. The CDR3 region has the DNA TGTGCCAGCAGCGTAGCTCCTAGCGGCCCATACGAGCAGTACTTC. Translating it yields CASSVAPSGPYEQYF.

The chain is built from TRBV4-1 and TRBJ1-4; D remains unclear. Germline V gene sequence: CDR1 MGHRA, CDR2 YSYEKL. The CDR3 is 15 amino acids. Trimming cost V 0 bases and J 8 bases, with 13 bases left between them. CDR3 region: CASSQEASGKEKLFF. The CDR3 DNA is TGCGCCAGCAGCCAAGAGGCCAGCGGGAAAGAAAAACTGTTTTTT.

The rearrangement links TRBV7-2 to TRBJ2-3; 16 bases agree with TRBD2. Germline V gene lookup returns CDR1 SGHTA and CDR2 FQGNSA. The junction had 15 bases not matched to a gene; V was cut back by 5 bases and J by 7 bases. The CDR3 consists of 19 residues. The CDR3 spells CASSPRGLAGGHGYNTQYF. CDR3 sequence (DNA): TGTGCCAGCAGCCCACGGGGACTAGCGGGGGGGCATGGATATAATACGCAGTATTTT. The entire variable domain, with the rest obtained from reference TRBV7-2 and TRBJ2-3, is as follows: GAGVSQSPSNKVTEKGKDVELRCDPISGHTALYWYRQSLGQGLEFLIYFQGNSAPDKSGLPSDRFSAERTGGSVSTLTIQRTQQEDSAVYLCASSPRGLAGGHGYNTQYFGPGTRLTVL.

This clone was seen once. The rearrangement joins TRBV28 to TRBJ2-1, with TRBD2 matching over 8 bases. From germline, CDR1 is MDHEN and CDR2 SYDVKM. The CDR3 has 15 residues. V trimming: 5 bases; J trimming: 7 bases; junction bases outside the gene matches: 10. CDR3 bases: TGTGCCAGCAGTCGGTCGGGGGGGTGGTGGAATGAGCAGTTCTTC. Translating it yields CASSRSGGWWNEQFF.

This rearrangement joins TRBV19 to TRBJ1-3; D may be TRBD1 (5 bases). The V gene lost 7 bases and the J gene lost 5 bases, with 18 bases spanning the gap. CDR3 size: 15 residues. Per germline, CDR1 LNHDA and CDR2 SQIVND (reference sequence). CDR3 loop: CASTSSGGDRNTIYF. CDR3 nucleotides: TGTGCCAGTACCTCCTCGGGGGGGGATCGAAACACCATATATTTT.

The chain uses TRBV6-1 and TRBJ2-1; D might be TRBD2 (5 bases). Trimming left V 3 bases short and J 8 bases short, with 11 bases between. The CDR3 covers 13 residues. CDR1 MNHNS and CDR2 SASEGT come from the germline V gene. The CDR3 DNA follows: TGTGCCAGCAGTGACCGGGGATTGCATGAGCAGTTCTTC. Protein: CASSDRGLHEQFF.

This chain connects TRBV5-5 to TRBJ1-3, with D perhaps TRBD1 (6 bases). Germline V gene sequence: CDR1 SGHKS, CDR2 YYEKEE (reference sequence). V was trimmed by 4 bases and J by 2 bases, leaving 16 bases between them. This CDR3 region has 16 residues. This CDR3 is CASSDSGTFTGNTIYF. As DNA, the CDR3 is TGTGCCAGCAGCGACTCCGGGACATTTACTGGAAACACCATATATTTT.

About this clone itself: The germline gene is not matched at one end of the junction; a read error may be the cause. The chain couples TRBV2 to TRBJ2-3, with D unclear. The CDR3 has 12 residues. Germline CDR1 reads SNHLY; CDR2 reads FYNNEI. CDR3 DNA: TGTGCCAGCAGGGAAGAAGGAGATACGCAGTATTTT. It yields the protein CASREEGDTQYF.

The chain links TRBV19 to TRBJ2-1, with D possibly TRBD2 on 6 matching bases. Germline CDR1 and CDR2: LNHDA and SQIVND (reference sequence). The CDR3 length is 15 residues. Trimming removed 7 bases at V and 0 bases at J, with 13 bases between. CDR3 residues: CASTLTSISYNEQFF. CDR3 coding DNA: TGTGCCAGTACCCTAACTAGCATCTCCTACAATGAGCAGTTCTTC. The full variable domain, in which reference TRBV19 and TRBJ2-1 provide the parts outside the CDR3, is DGGITQSPKYLFRKEGQNVTLSCEQNLNHDAMYWYRQDPGQGLRLIYYSQIVNDFQKGDIAEGYSVSREKKESFPLTVTSAQKNPTAFYLCASTLTSISYNEQFFGPGTRLTVL.

The DNA for the CDR3 is TGTGCCAGCAGGACAGGGGGGAACACCGGGGAGCTGTTTTTT. Translated: CASRTGGNTGELFF. V and J are TRBV28 and TRBJ2-2; 9 bases are shared with TRBD1. This CDR3 has 14 amino acids. CDR1 and CDR2 from the germline V gene are MDHEN and SYDVKM. Trimming took 6 bases from V and 1 from J; bases not matched to a gene: 0.

The V call is TRBV5-1, the J call TRBJ2-5; TRBD1 might be the D (5 bases). CDR3 length: 15 amino acids. Trimming left V 1 base short and J 2 bases short, with 12 bases between. Looked up from germline, CDR1 is SGHRS and CDR2 is YFSETQ. CDR3 amino acids: CASSLTGSVQETQYF. The CDR3 DNA follows: TGCGCCAGCAGCTTGACAGGCTCAGTACAAGAGACCCAGTACTTC.

This sequence joins TRBV2 and TRBJ1-6; 9 nucleotides match TRBD1. Germline CDR1 is SNHLY and CDR2 is FYNNEI. The CDR3 spans 15 residues. The trim removed 7 bases at V and 7 bases at J, leaving 8 bases unmatched. The CDR3 protein is CASKDIGTGNSPLHF. The CDR3 nucleotides are TGTGCCAGCAAAGATATCGGGACAGGGAATTCACCCCTCCACTTT.